Following are 22 T cell receptor beta chains from one sample sequenced in a study of blood T cell repertoires in COVID-19. Only in-frame clones appear in the TCRdb table, and some are missing; sequencing was by immunoSEQ multiplex PCR. The table records about 300,000 clones, 85% of them present only once. The sample taken for sequencing was PBMCs or T cells enriched from blood (not recorded which). Every receptor here comes from a woman aged 50 to 60 who had recovered from COVID-19.

This chain uses TRBV6-1 with TRBJ1-1, with 11 bases lining up with TRBD1. Germline trimming cut 1 base from V and 6 bases from J; bases unmatched to any gene: 7. Germline V lookup: CDR1 MNHNS, CDR2 SASEGT. The CDR3 has 16 amino acids. DNA for the CDR3: TGTGCCAGCAGTGAAGTTGGAGGGACAGGGGGGTCTGAAGCTTTCTTT. As protein: CASSEVGGTGGSEAFF.

This clone showed up just a few times. The rearrangement uses TRBV28 and TRBJ1-6; TRBD1 might be the D (6 bases). CDR3 length equals 16 residues. Germline CDR1 reads MDHEN; CDR2 reads SYDVKM. Trimming stripped 6 bases from V and 7 bases from J, with 19 bases between. CDR3 sequence reads: CASRIQITGLNSPLHF. Written as DNA, the CDR3 is TGTGCCAGCAGGATTCAAATCACAGGGCTAAATTCACCCCTCCACTTT.

This clone has a handful of counts. This chain connects TRBV10-3 to TRBJ1-2; weak D call: TRBD1 (6 bases). V lost 0 bases and J 0 bases, leaving 11 bases between the germline ends. Germline-derived CDR1 and CDR2 are ENHRY and SYGVKD. The CDR3 covers 16 residues. Here the CDR3 DNA reads TGTGCCATCAGTGAGTCCCGGACAGTAACTAACTATGGCTACACCTTC. Its protein product is CAISESRTVTNYGYTF.

This chain uses TRBV4-2 with TRBJ1-4; D ambiguous. V was cut by 0 bases and J by 10 bases, with 15 bases left in between. Germline CDR1 is LGHNA and CDR2 is YNFKEQ. The CDR3 extends over 15 amino acids. CDR3 amino acids: CASSQDRSREGKLFF. The CDR3 DNA follows: TGTGCCAGCAGCCAAGACCGAAGCCGGGAGGGAAAACTGTTTTTT.

The chain recombines TRBV29-1 with TRBJ1-2, with 7 bases that match TRBD1. V lost 5 bases and J lost 5; bases outside the gene matches: 8. CDR3 length equals 13 residues. The germline V gene encodes CDR1 SQVTM and CDR2 ANQGSEA. The CDR3 region is CSVSTGNQYGYTF. As DNA, the CDR3 is TGCAGCGTTTCGACAGGGAACCAATATGGCTACACCTTC.

The chain links TRBV7-9 to TRBJ1-4; 10 bases map to TRBD1. In germline, CDR1 is SEHNR, CDR2 FQNEAQ (reference sequence). Losses at the gene ends were 1 base for V and 7 bases for J; bases not matched to a gene: 12. This CDR3 comprises 18 residues. CDR3 region: CASSLVPPSGTGVEKLFF. As DNA, the CDR3 is TGTGCCAGCAGCTTAGTTCCGCCTTCCGGGACAGGGGTTGAAAAACTGTTTTTT.

The chain carries TRBV7-3 and TRBJ2-3; D gene unclear. There are 14 residues in the CDR3. The germline gives CDR1 SGHTA, CDR2 FQGTGA. The V and J ends lost 2 bases and 0 bases respectively, with 6 bases between them. The CDR3 DNA follows: TGTGCCAGCAGCTTAGCGGCTAGCACAGATACGCAGTATTTT. This translates into CASSLAASTDTQYF.

J is TRBJ1-2 and V is TRBV3-1 (or the pseudogene TRBV3-2), with TRBD1 matching 7 bases. Trimming removed 1 base from V and 6 bases from J; junction bases left unmatched: 14. This CDR3 is 17 amino acids long. The germline gives CDR1 LGHDT, CDR2 YNNKEL (reference sequence). The CDR3 region is CASSQALGTVEGHGYTF. CDR3 DNA sequence: TGTGCCAGCAGCCAAGCCCTAGGGACAGTGGAGGGCCATGGCTACACCTTC.

This clone was counted a single time. The V call is TRBV29-1, the J call TRBJ1-2, with 9 bases lining up with TRBD1. Trimming took 5 bases from V and 11 from J; bases not matched to a gene: 9. The length of the CDR3 is 12 residues. In germline, CDR1 is SQVTM, CDR2 ANQGSEA. In DNA, the CDR3 is TGCAGCGTTCTGACCGGGACAGGGTTTTACACCTTC. Translated, it gives CSVLTGTGFYTF. The entire variable domain, with the rest obtained from reference TRBV29-1 and TRBJ1-2, is as follows: SAVISQKPSRDICQRGTSLTIQCQVDSQVTMMFWYRQQPGQSLTLIATANQGSEATYESGFVIDKFPISRPNLTFSTLTVSNMSPEDSSIYLCSVLTGTGFYTFGSGTRLTVV.

In this sample, this clone turned up once. This chain links TRBV6-1 with TRBJ1-2; a weak D match, TRBD1 (5 bases). This CDR3 contains 14 residues. Trimming shortened V by 3 bases and J by 8 bases, and 16 bases separated the two germline ends. CDR1 and CDR2 (germline): MNHNS, SASEGT. The DNA for the CDR3 is TGTGCCAGCAGTGACATTCAGGGACTCGGCGGCTACACCTTC. Protein sequence: CASSDIQGLGGYTF.

J is TRBJ1-2 and V is TRBV3-1 (or the pseudogene TRBV3-2); D ambiguous. Per germline, CDR1 LGHDT and CDR2 YNNKEL (reference sequence). The CDR3 covers 14 residues. Trimming removed 1 base from V and 1 base from J, with 7 bases in between. The CDR3 bases are TGTGCCAGCAGCCAAGGCTTCAGTAACTATGGCTACACCTTC. It specifies CASSQGFSNYGYTF.

This clone appeared a single time. The chain is built from TRBV19 and TRBJ2-2; 10 bases are shared with TRBD2. CDR1 LNHDA and CDR2 SQIVND come from the germline V gene (reference sequence). The CDR3 spans 14 residues. V lost 10 bases, J lost 4 bases, and 6 bases stayed unmatched. The CDR3 DNA reads TGTGCCACCTCGGGACTAGCGAGCACCGGGGAGCTGTTTTTT. Translated: CATSGLASTGELFF.

There are a few counts of this clone. The rearrangement uses TRBV5-6 and TRBJ1-1, with unresolved D. Trimming shortened V by 1 base and J by 6 bases, and 4 bases separated the two germline ends. The CDR3 runs 11 residues. CDR1 is SGHDT and CDR2 is YYEEEE in the germline V gene. The CDR3 protein is CASSLYAEAFF. The CDR3, as DNA: TGTGCCAGCAGCTTGTATGCTGAAGCTTTCTTT.

The V gene is TRBV7-2, the J gene TRBJ1-3, with D tentatively TRBD1 (5 bases). This CDR3 has 13 residues. V shed 3 bases and J shed 8 bases, with 11 bases lying between them. The germline gives CDR1 SGHTA, CDR2 FQGNSA. This CDR3 reads CASSLGREDTIYF. As DNA, the CDR3 is TGTGCCAGCAGCTTGGGCAGGGAGGACACCATATATTTT.

The chain couples TRBV5-1 to TRBJ2-5; D gene uncertain. Germline V gene data show CDR1 as SGHRS and CDR2 as YFSETQ. CDR3 length: 11 amino acids. Trimming shortened V by 3 bases and J by 4 bases, and 4 bases separated the two germline ends. CDR3 residues: CASSSTETQYF. The CDR3 region has the DNA TGCGCCAGCAGCTCTACAGAGACCCAGTACTTC.

The rearrangement links TRBV19 to TRBJ1-5; 8 bases are shared with TRBD1. The CDR3 is 15 amino acids. Germline-derived CDR1 and CDR2 are LNHDA and SQIVND (reference sequence). The trim removed 4 bases at V and 4 bases at J, leaving 6 bases unmatched. CDR3 protein: CASSNGQGRNQPQHF. CDR3 nucleotides: TGTGCCAGTAGTAACGGACAGGGTAGGAATCAGCCCCAGCATTTT.

V is TRBV30 and J is TRBJ2-5, with D tentatively TRBD2 (6 bases). The V gene's germline CDR1 is GTSNPN and CDR2 SVGIG (reference sequence). The V gene lost 1 base and the J gene lost 5 bases, with 14 bases spanning the gap. The CDR3 covers 14 residues. This chain's CDR3 is CAWSEAAGRETQYF. The CDR3 DNA is TGTGCCTGGAGTGAGGCGGCAGGGAGGGAGACCCAGTACTTC.

This clone was seen only a few times. The chain couples TRBV5-4 to TRBJ2-3; D perhaps matches TRBD1 (5 bases). CDR1 SGHNT and CDR2 YYREEE come from the germline V gene (reference sequence). CDR3 length equals 17 residues. With 3 bases removed from V and 0 bases from J, the gap between germline ends came to 17 bases. CDR3 nucleotides: TGTGCCAGCAGCTGGGGCGTCGGCAGCGAAAGCACAGATACGCAGTATTTT. This codes for CASSWGVGSESTDTQYF.

The chain employs TRBV19 and TRBJ1-1, with D possibly TRBD1 on 6 matching bases. V was clipped by 5 bases and J by 5 bases, with 15 bases between them. The CDR3 length is 14 residues. Germline lookup yields CDR1 LNHDA and CDR2 SQIVND (reference sequence). The CDR3 loop reads CASSHGTSGTEAFF. The CDR3 DNA sequence: TGTGCCAGTAGTCACGGGACAAGTGGGACTGAAGCTTTCTTT.

The V gene is TRBV2, the J gene TRBJ2-1; 12 bases are a match to TRBD2. The CDR3 has 16 amino acids. The V gene end was trimmed by 4 bases and the J gene end by 10 bases; junction bases not matched to a gene: 11. Germline assignment: CDR1 SNHLY and CDR2 FYNNEI. The CDR3 DNA reads as TGTGCCAGCAGTGGGGCTAGCGGGAGGGCCGCTGGAGAGCAGTTCTTC. Its translation: CASSGASGRAAGEQFF.

V usage is TRBV11-2 and J usage is TRBJ1-2; TRBD1 matches at 8 bases. The V gene's germline CDR1 is SGHAT and CDR2 FQNNGV. This CDR3 has 15 residues. V shed 1 base and J 3 bases; nucleotides not matched to a gene: 4. The CDR3 is CASSLVNRGDYGYTF. CDR3 nucleotides: TGTGCCAGCAGCTTAGTGAACAGGGGGGACTATGGCTACACCTTC.

This rearrangement joins TRBV5-4 to TRBJ2-1; possibly TRBD2 for D (6 bases). The V end was cut by 6 bases, the J end by 3 bases, with 16 bases between. Germline CDR1 SGHNT, CDR2 YYREEE (reference sequence). This CDR3 is 15 amino acids long. The CDR3 region is CASTEGGTIYNEQFF. Here the CDR3 DNA reads TGTGCCAGCACCGAGGGCGGGACGATCTACAATGAGCAGTTCTTC.